The clone carrying this T cell receptor (beta chain) was seen many times. One entry per CDR3 protein, called by TCRdb with MiXCR from the RT-PCR reads. Altogether almost 700,000 distinct CDR3 sequences are present, 13% to 15% being singletons, with the ten largest covering 3.6%. The CDR3 spans 14 residues. In germline, CDR1 is SQVTM, CDR2 ANQGSEA. Unmatched junction bases numbered 7, after V lost 3 bases and J lost 4 bases. Sequenced input: memory CD4+ T cells from blood. The chain combines TRBV29-1 with TRBJ2-5; 8 bases map to TRBD2. This sequence originates from a female donor in good health, serving as a healthy control. CDR3 DNA: TGCAGCGTTGAGAGCGGGAGCCAACGAGAGACCCAGTACTTC. This sequence encodes CSVESGSQRETQYF.